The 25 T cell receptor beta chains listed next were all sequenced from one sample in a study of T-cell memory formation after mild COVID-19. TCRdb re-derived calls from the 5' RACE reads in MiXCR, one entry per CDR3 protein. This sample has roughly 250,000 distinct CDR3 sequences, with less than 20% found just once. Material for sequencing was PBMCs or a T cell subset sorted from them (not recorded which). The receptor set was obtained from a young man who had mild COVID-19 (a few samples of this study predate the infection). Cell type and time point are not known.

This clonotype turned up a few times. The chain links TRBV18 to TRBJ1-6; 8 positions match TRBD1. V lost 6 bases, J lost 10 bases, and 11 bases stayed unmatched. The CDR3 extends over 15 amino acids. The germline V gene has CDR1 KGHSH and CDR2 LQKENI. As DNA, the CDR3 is TGTGCCAGCTCCCCAACCCGGGACAGGATCTCACCCCTCCACTTT. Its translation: CASSPTRDRISPLHF.

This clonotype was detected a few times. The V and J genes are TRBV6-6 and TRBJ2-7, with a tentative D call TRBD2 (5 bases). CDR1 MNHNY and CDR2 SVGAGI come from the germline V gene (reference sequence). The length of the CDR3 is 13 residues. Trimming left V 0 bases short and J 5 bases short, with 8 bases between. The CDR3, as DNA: TGTGCCAGCAGTTACTCATCCGGGAACGAGCAGTACGTC. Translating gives CASSYSSGNEQYV.

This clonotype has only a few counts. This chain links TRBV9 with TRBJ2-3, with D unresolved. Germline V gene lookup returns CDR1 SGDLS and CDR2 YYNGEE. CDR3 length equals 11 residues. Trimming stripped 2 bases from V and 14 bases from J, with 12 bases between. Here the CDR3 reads CASSVGIDLYF. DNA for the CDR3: TGTGCCAGCAGCGTTGGGATAGATCTGTATTTT.

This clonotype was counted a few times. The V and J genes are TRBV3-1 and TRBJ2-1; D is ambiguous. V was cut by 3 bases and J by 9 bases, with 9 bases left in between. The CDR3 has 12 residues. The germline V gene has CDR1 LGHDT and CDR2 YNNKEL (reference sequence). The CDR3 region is CASSHKNGEQFF. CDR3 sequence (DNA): TGTGCCAGCAGCCATAAGAACGGTGAGCAGTTCTTC.

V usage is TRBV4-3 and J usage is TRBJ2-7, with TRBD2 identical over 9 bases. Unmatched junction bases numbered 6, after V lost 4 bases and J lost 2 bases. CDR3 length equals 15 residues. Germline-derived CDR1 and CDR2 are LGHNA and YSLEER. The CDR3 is CASSRILAGPYEQYF. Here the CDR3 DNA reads TGCGCCAGCAGCCGGATCCTAGCGGGGCCCTACGAGCAGTACTTC.

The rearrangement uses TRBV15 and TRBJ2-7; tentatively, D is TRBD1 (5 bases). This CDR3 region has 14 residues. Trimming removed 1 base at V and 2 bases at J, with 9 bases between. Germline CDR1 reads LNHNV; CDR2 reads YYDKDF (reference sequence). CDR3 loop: CATSRVTGTYEQYF. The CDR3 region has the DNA TGTGCCACCAGCAGAGTAACAGGAACCTACGAGCAGTACTTC.

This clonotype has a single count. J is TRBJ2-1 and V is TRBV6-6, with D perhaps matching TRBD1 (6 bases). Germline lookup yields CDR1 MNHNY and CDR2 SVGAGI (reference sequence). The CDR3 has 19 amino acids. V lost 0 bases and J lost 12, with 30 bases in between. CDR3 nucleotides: TGTGCCAGCAGTTACTCGGGGGTCGGCCTCCGGGACACTCGGGCCGTGCAGTTCTTC. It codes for CASSYSGVGLRDTRAVQFF.

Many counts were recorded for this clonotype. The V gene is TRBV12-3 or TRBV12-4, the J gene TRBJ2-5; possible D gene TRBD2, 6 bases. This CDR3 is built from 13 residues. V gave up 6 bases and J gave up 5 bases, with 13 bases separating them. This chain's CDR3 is CASSFGGRETQYF. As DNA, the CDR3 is TGTGCCAGCAGCTTCGGTGGGAGGGAGACCCAGTACTTC.

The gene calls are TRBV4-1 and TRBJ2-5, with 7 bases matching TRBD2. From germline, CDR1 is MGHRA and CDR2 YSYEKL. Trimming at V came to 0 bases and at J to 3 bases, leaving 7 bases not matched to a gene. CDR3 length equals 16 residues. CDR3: CASSQEERAGEETQYF. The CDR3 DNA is TGCGCCAGCAGCCAAGAAGAAAGGGCGGGGGAAGAGACCCAGTACTTC.

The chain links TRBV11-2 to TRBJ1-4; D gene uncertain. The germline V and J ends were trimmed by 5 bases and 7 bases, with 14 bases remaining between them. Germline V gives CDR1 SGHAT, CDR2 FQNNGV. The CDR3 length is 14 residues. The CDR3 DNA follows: TGTGCCAGCAGCACTCTTCGGACGGCTGAAAAACTGTTTTTT. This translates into CASSTLRTAEKLFF.

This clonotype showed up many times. The CDR3 DNA follows: TGCGCCAGCAGCTTTGGACAGGACACAGATACGCAGTATTTT. Protein: CASSFGQDTDTQYF. V is TRBV5-1 and J is TRBJ2-3, with TRBD1 matching 7 bases. CDR3 size: 14 residues. The ends lost 2 bases at V and 2 bases at J; junction bases unmatched: 2. Germline lookup yields CDR1 SGHRS and CDR2 YFSETQ.

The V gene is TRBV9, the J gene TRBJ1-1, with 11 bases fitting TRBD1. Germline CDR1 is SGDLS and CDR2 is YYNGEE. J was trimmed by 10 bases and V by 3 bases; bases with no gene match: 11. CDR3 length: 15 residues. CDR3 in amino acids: CASSESPTGQGGAFF. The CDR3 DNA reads TGTGCCAGCAGCGAGTCGCCCACGGGACAGGGGGGAGCTTTCTTT.

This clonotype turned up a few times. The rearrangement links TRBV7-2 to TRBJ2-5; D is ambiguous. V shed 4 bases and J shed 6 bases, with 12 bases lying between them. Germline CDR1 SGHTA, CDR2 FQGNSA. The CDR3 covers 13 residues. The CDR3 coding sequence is TGTGCCAGCAGCTGGGAAGGGTGGAAGACCCAGTACTTC. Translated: CASSWEGWKTQYF.

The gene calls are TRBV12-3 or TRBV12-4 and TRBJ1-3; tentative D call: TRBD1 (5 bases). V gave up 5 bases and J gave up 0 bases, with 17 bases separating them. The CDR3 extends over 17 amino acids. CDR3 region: CASSPRTGTSSGNTIYF. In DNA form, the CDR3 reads TGTGCCAGCAGTCCGAGGACCGGGACTTCCTCTGGAAACACCATATATTTT.

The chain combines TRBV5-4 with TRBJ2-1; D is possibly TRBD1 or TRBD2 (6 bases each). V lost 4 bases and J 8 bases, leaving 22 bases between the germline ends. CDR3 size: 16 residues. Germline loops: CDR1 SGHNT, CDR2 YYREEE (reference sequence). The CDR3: CASSQPRRGARYEQFF. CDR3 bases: TGTGCCAGCAGCCAACCCCGGAGGGGGGCTCGGTATGAGCAGTTCTTC.

CDR3 region: CASSYSFDGGNTIYF. CDR3 in DNA: TGTGCCAGCAGTTACTCTTTTGATGGTGGAAACACCATATATTTT. The chain combines TRBV6-5 with TRBJ1-3; no definite D call. V was clipped by 0 bases and J by 3 bases, with 9 bases between them. This CDR3 region has 15 residues. CDR1 MNHEY and CDR2 SVGAGI come from the germline V gene.

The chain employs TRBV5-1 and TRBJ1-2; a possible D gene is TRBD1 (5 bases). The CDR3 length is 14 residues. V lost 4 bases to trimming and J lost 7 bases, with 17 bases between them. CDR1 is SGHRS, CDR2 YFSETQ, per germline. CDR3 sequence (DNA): TGCGCCAGCAGCGCGAGGGAGGGACTGGTTGGCTACACCTTC. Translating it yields CASSAREGLVGYTF. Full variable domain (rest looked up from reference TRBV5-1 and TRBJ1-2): KAGVTQTPRYLIKTRGQQVTLSCSPISGHRSVSWYQQTPGQGLQFLFEYFSETQRNKGNFPGRFSGRQFSNSRSEMNVSTLELGDSALYLCASSAREGLVGYTFGSGTRLTVV.

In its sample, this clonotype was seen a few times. The CDR3 nucleotides read TGTGCCAGCGTCCTTAGCGGGGGGGCCCGTAATGAGCAGTTCTTC. It specifies CASVLSGGARNEQFF. The chain employs TRBV7-9 and TRBJ2-1; TRBD2 matches at 11 bases. The CDR3 length is 15 residues. CDR1 SEHNR and CDR2 FQNEAQ come from the germline V gene (reference sequence). Trimming at V came to 8 bases and at J to 7 bases, leaving 10 bases not matched to a gene.

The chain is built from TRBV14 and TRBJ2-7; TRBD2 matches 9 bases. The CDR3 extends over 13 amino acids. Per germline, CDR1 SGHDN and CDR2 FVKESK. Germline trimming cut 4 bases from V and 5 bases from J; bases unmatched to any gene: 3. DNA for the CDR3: TGTGCCAGCAGCCGGACTAGCGCCCACGAGCAGTACTTC. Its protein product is CASSRTSAHEQYF.

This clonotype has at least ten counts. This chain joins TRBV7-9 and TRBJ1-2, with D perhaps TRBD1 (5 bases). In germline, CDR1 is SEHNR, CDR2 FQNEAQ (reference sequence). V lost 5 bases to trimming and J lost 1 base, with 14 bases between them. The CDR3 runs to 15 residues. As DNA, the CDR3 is TGTGCCAGCAGCCAAACGATGGGGGTTAACTATGGCTACACCTTC. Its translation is CASSQTMGVNYGYTF.

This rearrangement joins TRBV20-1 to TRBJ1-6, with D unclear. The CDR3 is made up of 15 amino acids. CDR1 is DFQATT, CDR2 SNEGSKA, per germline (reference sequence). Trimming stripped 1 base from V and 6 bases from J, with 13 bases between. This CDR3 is CSARVVASGNSPLHF. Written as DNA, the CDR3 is TGCAGTGCTAGAGTTGTGGCCTCGGGTAATTCACCCCTCCACTTT.

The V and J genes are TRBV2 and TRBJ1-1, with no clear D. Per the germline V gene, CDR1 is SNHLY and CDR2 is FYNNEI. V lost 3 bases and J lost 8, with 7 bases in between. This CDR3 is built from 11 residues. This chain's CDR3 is CASSDTGEAFF. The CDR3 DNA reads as TGTGCCAGCAGTGATACGGGGGAAGCTTTCTTT. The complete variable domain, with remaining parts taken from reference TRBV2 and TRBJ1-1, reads EPEVTQTPSHQVTQMGQEVILRCVPISNHLYFYWYRQILGQKVEFLVSFYNNEISEKSEIFDDQFSVERPDGSNFTLKIRSTKLEDSAMYFCASSDTGEAFFGQGTRLTVV.

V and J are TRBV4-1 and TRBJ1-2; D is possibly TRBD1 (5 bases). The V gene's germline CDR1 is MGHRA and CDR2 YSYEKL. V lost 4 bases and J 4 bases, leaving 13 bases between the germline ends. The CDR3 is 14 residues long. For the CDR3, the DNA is TGCGCCAGCAGCCCGGGGACGGATGTCTATGGCTACACCTTC. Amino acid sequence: CASSPGTDVYGYTF.

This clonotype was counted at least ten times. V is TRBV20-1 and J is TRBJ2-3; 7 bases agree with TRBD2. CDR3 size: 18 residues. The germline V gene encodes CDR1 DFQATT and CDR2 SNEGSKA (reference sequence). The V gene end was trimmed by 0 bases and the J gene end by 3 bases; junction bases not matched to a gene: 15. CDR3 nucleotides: TGCAGTGCTAGAGACCGCCGCCTTACTAGCGATGTAACAGATACGCAGTATTTT. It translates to CSARDRRLTSDVTDTQYF.

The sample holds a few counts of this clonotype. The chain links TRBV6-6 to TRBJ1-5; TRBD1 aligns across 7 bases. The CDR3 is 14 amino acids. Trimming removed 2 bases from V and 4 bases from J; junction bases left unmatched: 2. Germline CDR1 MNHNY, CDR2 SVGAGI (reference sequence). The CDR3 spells CASSYGRGNQPQHF. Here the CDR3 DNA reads TGTGCCAGCAGTTACGGCAGGGGGAATCAGCCCCAGCATTTT.